This passage covers 25 T cell receptor beta chains from one sample sequenced in a study of T cells in Graves' hyperthyroidism and ophthalmopathy. TCR beta CDR3 regions were amplified from RNA transcripts. Initially, a first-round RT-PCR of the TCR CDR3 employed the HTBI primer set. Each CDR3 protein gets one entry after TCRdb re-called the multiplex PCR reads with MiXCR. The table includes about 210,000 distinct CDR3 sequences, 15% to 20% detected once. The material sequenced was blood. Receptors originate from a man aged 50 to 60 with Graves' hyperthyroidism.

This clonotype was observed a few times. The chain joins TRBV5-4 to TRBJ1-4, with D perhaps TRBD1 (5 bases). The CDR3 loop spans 14 amino acids. Per germline, CDR1 SGHNT and CDR2 YYREEE (reference sequence). Trimming cost V 1 base and J 7 bases, with 11 bases left between them. The CDR3 DNA is TGTGCCAGCAGCTTGAAATCCGGGACTGAAAAACTGTTTTTT. Amino acid sequence: CASSLKSGTEKLFF.

The V call is TRBV20-1, the J call TRBJ1-5; D may be TRBD1 (6 bases). Trimming took off 3 bases at V and 3 bases at J, with 12 bases between the two ends. The length of the CDR3 is 14 residues. Germline-derived CDR1 and CDR2 are DFQATT and SNEGSKA (reference sequence). The DNA for the CDR3 is TGCAGTGCTAGGATCAGGGGACCCAATCAGCCCCAGCATTTT. Encoded protein: CSARIRGPNQPQHF.

The CDR3 is CASSYDRAVSGANVLTF. The CDR3, as DNA: TGTGCCAGCAGCTACGACAGGGCCGTATCTGGGGCCAACGTCCTGACTTTC. The chain combines TRBV6-1 with TRBJ2-6, with 7 bases matching TRBD1. V lost 6 bases to trimming and J lost 1 base; unmatched junction nucleotides: 9. The length of the CDR3 is 17 residues. Germline CDR1 MNHNS, CDR2 SASEGT.

The chain joins TRBV27 to TRBJ2-7; D ambiguous. The CDR3 covers 11 residues. CDR1 MNHEY and CDR2 SMNVEV come from the germline V gene (reference sequence). Trimming left V 7 bases short and J 5 bases short, with 9 bases between. CDR3 residues: CASIGRNEQYF. In DNA, the CDR3 is TGTGCCAGCATAGGTAGAAACGAGCAGTACTTC.

As regards this clonotype: An end of the junction differs from the germline gene, which may be a read error. The chain employs TRBV10-1 and TRBJ2-1; 10 bases line up with TRBD2. This CDR3 comprises 15 residues. The V gene's germline CDR1 is WNHNN and CDR2 SYGVQD (reference sequence). CDR3 region: CASASGSLGHNEQFF. As DNA, the CDR3 is TGTGCCAGCGCTAGCGGGAGTTTAGGTCACAATGAGCAGTTCTTC.

Many counts were recorded for this clonotype. The chain is built from TRBV7-2 and TRBJ2-7; D not certain. Germline lookup yields CDR1 SGHTA and CDR2 FQGNSA. The CDR3 totals 12 residues. V was shortened by 6 bases and J by 7 bases, with 13 bases between the two germline ends. CDR3 sequence: CASRRDGQEQYF. The DNA of the CDR3 is TGTGCCAGCAGACGAGACGGTCAAGAGCAGTACTTC.

This clonotype showed up just once. CDR3 DNA sequence: TGTGCCAGCAGCGCGTATATACCGGGACTAGCGGAGGGAACCGGGGAGCTGTTTTTT. Protein product: CASSAYIPGLAEGTGELFF. The chain is built from TRBV9 and TRBJ2-2; 11 bases map to TRBD2. With V trimmed by 3 bases and J by 5 bases, 15 bases remained unmatched. The germline V gene has CDR1 SGDLS and CDR2 YYNGEE. This CDR3 region has 19 residues.

This clonotype was recorded only once. The chain is built from TRBV2 and TRBJ2-5, with 9 bases fitting TRBD2. CDR3 length equals 17 residues. Germline V gene sequence: CDR1 SNHLY, CDR2 FYNNEI. With 3 bases clipped from V and 2 bases from J, the junction kept 10 bases outside the gene matches. The CDR3 loop reads CASSDPRASGAQETQYF. CDR3 sequence (DNA): TGTGCCAGCAGTGATCCGCGGGCTAGCGGGGCACAAGAGACCCAGTACTTC.

The chain is built from TRBV15 and TRBJ1-4, with D maybe TRBD1 (6 bases). CDR1 and CDR2 from the germline V gene are LNHNV and YYDKDF (reference sequence). V lost 0 bases, J lost 6 bases, and 11 bases lay in between. This CDR3 has 15 residues. CDR3 DNA: TGTGCCACCAGCAGAGACAGGGGACTCCATGAAAAACTGTTTTTT. This encodes CATSRDRGLHEKLFF.

This clonotype was recorded many times. The chain links TRBV19 to TRBJ2-3; no firm D call. CDR3 length: 14 residues. Germline V gives CDR1 LNHDA, CDR2 SQIVND (reference sequence). The V gene lost 3 bases and the J gene lost 5 bases, with 12 bases spanning the gap. The CDR3 region has the DNA TGTGCCAGTAGTATCTCCAATAATCTAGATACGCAGTATTTT. This codes for CASSISNNLDTQYF.

This clonotype was observed many times. The chain carries TRBV11-2 and TRBJ2-3, with TRBD2 identical over 10 bases. The CDR3 covers 19 residues. Germline assignment: CDR1 SGHAT and CDR2 FQNNGV. V lost 7 bases and J lost 2; bases outside the gene matches: 18. The chain's CDR3 is CASTPGRLAGAWNTDTQYF. The CDR3 coding sequence is TGTGCCAGCACCCCCGGGCGGCTAGCGGGAGCGTGGAACACAGATACGCAGTATTTT.

In its sample, this clonotype was seen many times. This chain links TRBV28 with TRBJ1-4; D remains unclear. Trimming stripped 3 bases from V and 5 bases from J, with 16 bases between. Germline V gives CDR1 MDHEN, CDR2 SYDVKM. The CDR3 runs 16 residues. The DNA for the CDR3 is TGTGCCAGCAGTTTGAGTCCTTTCATGAGGAATGAAAAACTGTTTTTT. It specifies CASSLSPFMRNEKLFF.

This clonotype was counted many times. The gene calls are TRBV12-3 or TRBV12-4 and TRBJ1-1; unclear D gene. The CDR3 spans 12 residues. V was pared by 5 bases and J by 11 bases, with 15 bases between. CDR3 sequence: CASSPDLLGAFF. The CDR3 region has the DNA TGTGCCAGCAGTCCCGATCTGTTGGGGGCTTTCTTT.

The sample holds many counts of this clonotype. This chain joins TRBV12-3 or TRBV12-4 and TRBJ1-5, with D possibly matching TRBD1 (5 bases). Trimming removed 2 bases at V and 8 bases at J, with 13 bases between. This CDR3 is 14 amino acids long. Here the CDR3 DNA reads TGTGCCAGCAGTTTATGGGGGACCGTTAAGCCCCAGCATTTT. Amino acid sequence: CASSLWGTVKPQHF.

The chain uses TRBV12-3 or TRBV12-4 and TRBJ1-6; D unclear. CDR3 size: 15 residues. V lost 5 bases to trimming and J lost 5 bases, with 13 bases between them. The CDR3 DNA follows: TGTGCCAGCAGTACATGGACCGAGAATAATTCACCCCTCCACTTT. As protein: CASSTWTENNSPLHF.

CDR3 nucleotides: TGTGCCAGTACCGGACTCACGAGCTCCTACAATGAGCAGTTCTTC. Translation: CASTGLTSSYNEQFF. The V gene is TRBV19, the J gene TRBJ2-1; D might be TRBD2 (5 bases). Germline V lookup: CDR1 LNHDA, CDR2 SQIVND (reference sequence). Trimming took off 7 bases at V and 0 bases at J, with 13 bases between the two ends. This CDR3 is 15 amino acids long. Using reference TRBV19 and TRBJ2-1 for the parts outside the CDR3, the full variable domain is DGGITQSPKYLFRKEGQNVTLSCEQNLNHDAMYWYRQDPGQGLRLIYYSQIVNDFQKGDIAEGYSVSREKKESFPLTVTSAQKNPTAFYLCASTGLTSSYNEQFFGPGTRLTVL.

The CDR3: CASSLLSSGNGDSPLHF. CDR3 in DNA: TGTGCCAGCAGCCTTCTTAGCAGTGGGAATGGTGATTCACCCCTCCACTTT. The genes are TRBV7-8 and TRBJ1-6; no firm D call. Germline CDR1 and CDR2: SGHVS and FQNEAQ. The CDR3 totals 17 residues. Deletions cut 5 bases from V and 8 bases from J, with 22 bases between. Filled out from reference TRBV7-8 and TRBJ1-6, the complete variable domain reads GAGVSQSPRYKVAKRGQDVALRCDPISGHVSLFWYQQALGQGPEFLTYFQNEAQLDKSGLPSDRFFAERPEGSVSTLKIQRTQQEDSAVYLCASSLLSSGNGDSPLHFGNGTRLTVT.

This clonotype was found a few times. The chain carries TRBV4-1 and TRBJ2-1, with TRBD2 identical over 12 bases. Germline CDR1 and CDR2: MGHRA and YSYEKL. V shed 3 bases and J 6 bases; nucleotides not matched to a gene: 6. This CDR3 contains 16 residues. CDR3 nucleotides: TGCGCCAGCAGCCAGCCGACTAGCGGGAGCCGCAATGAGCAGTTCTTC. This translates into CASSQPTSGSRNEQFF.

The chain is built from TRBV6-1 and TRBJ2-1, with 11 nucleotides matching TRBD2. The V and J ends lost 5 bases and 2 bases, in that order; junction bases with no gene match: 14. The germline CDR1 and CDR2 sequences are MNHNS and SASEGT. The CDR3 is 19 amino acids. CDR3 coding DNA: TGTGCCAGCAGTTCCGACAGGGAGCGGGGACTAGCGGCCTACAATGAGCAGTTCTTC. The encoded protein is CASSSDRERGLAAYNEQFF.

This clonotype appeared a few times. The rearrangement links TRBV19 to TRBJ1-1, with D perhaps TRBD1 (6 bases). Germline V gene sequence: CDR1 LNHDA, CDR2 SQIVND (reference sequence). The CDR3 length is 13 residues. Between the trimmed V and J ends, which lost 3 bases and 3 bases, there was a span of 8 bases. The DNA of the CDR3 is TGTGCCAGTAGTATGAGGGGGGACACTGAAGCTTTCTTT. Translated, it gives CASSMRGDTEAFF.

This clonotype was counted ten times or more. The chain recombines TRBV7-8 with TRBJ2-1, with 7 bases identical to TRBD1. Germline trimming cut 6 bases from V and 1 base from J; bases unmatched to any gene: 6. Germline CDR1 SGHVS, CDR2 FQNEAQ. The length of the CDR3 is 15 residues. CDR3 nucleotide sequence: TGTGCCAGCAGGCGCGACAGGGTATCCTACAATGAGCAGTTCTTC. Amino acids: CASRRDRVSYNEQFF.

Ten or more counts support this clonotype. The chain is built from TRBV6-2 or TRBV6-3 and TRBJ2-3; 8 bases map to TRBD2. Germline V CDR1 and CDR2: MNHEY, SVGEGT. The CDR3 sequence is 14 residues long. J gave up 6 bases and V 5 bases, and 7 bases lay outside the gene matches. CDR3 coding DNA: TGTGCCAGCAGTCTTTTAGCGGGACCGGATACGCAGTATTTT. Protein sequence: CASSLLAGPDTQYF.

This clonotype was recorded many times. The V gene is TRBV25-1, the J gene TRBJ2-5; D is uncertain. This CDR3 spans 14 amino acids. CDR1 MGHDK and CDR2 SYGVNS come from the germline V gene. Trimming stripped 5 bases from V and 5 bases from J, with 15 bases between. Here the CDR3 DNA reads TGTGCCAGCAGTATCTCCCGGTCTCGGGAGACCCAGTACTTC. As protein: CASSISRSRETQYF.

This clonotype was seen many times. The CDR3 is CASSWRASGNSYSYNEQFF. The CDR3 DNA reads TGTGCCAGCAGCTGGCGGGCTAGCGGGAACTCATACTCCTACAATGAGCAGTTCTTC. The chain joins TRBV5-6 to TRBJ2-1; 9 nucleotides line up with TRBD2. CDR3 length equals 19 residues. Looked up from germline, CDR1 is SGHDT and CDR2 is YYEEEE. After removal of 3 bases from V and 0 bases from J, the junction contained 13 bases not matched to a gene.

In the case of this clonotype: One end of the junction varies from germline; a read error may be responsible. The V and J genes are TRBV7-8 and TRBJ1-4, with no clear D. The CDR3 consists of 16 residues. Germline V gives CDR1 SGHVS, CDR2 FQNEAQ. CDR3 protein: CASSSLRVSTNEELFF. As DNA, the CDR3 is TGTGCCAGCAGTTCCCTCCGGGTTTCAACTAATGAAGAACTGTTTTTT.